A single T cell receptor beta chain is shown here with its context. These data come from a study of blood T cell repertoires in COVID-19. Study information: The United States, Italy and Spain were the sources of the acute and convalescent COVID-19 samples. Nucleic acid was either cDNA or gDNA, and it came from T cells, B-cell-depleted T cells, or PBMCs.

TCRdb's copy holds only in-frame clones and misses some; the assay was immunoSEQ multiplex PCR. The sample yields roughly 240,000 clones, around 82% seen once. Germline V gene lookup returns CDR1 MNHNS and CDR2 SASEGT. V shed 3 bases, J shed 7 bases, and the junction held 4 bases outside the gene matches. The CDR3 is 13 amino acids. The TCR originated in a woman between 65 and 79 years old with acute or convalescent COVID-19. The sample comprised peripheral blood. The chain recombines TRBV6-1 with TRBJ1-2; 8 nucleotides align to TRBD1. The CDR3 coding sequence is TGTGCCAGCAGTGACCAGGGGGCGAGTGGCTACACCTTC. It is translated as CASSDQGASGYTF.